The 14 T cell receptor beta chains listed next were all sequenced from one sample in a study of blood T cell repertoires in COVID-19. Assay used: immunoSEQ multiplex PCR; TCRdb lists only in-frame clones, some missing. The table includes some 150,000 clones, approximately 87% detected once. Sequencing input: peripheral blood. The receptors were gathered from a middle-aged woman with acute or convalescent COVID-19.

The gene calls are TRBV5-1 and TRBJ2-6; the match to TRBD1 covers 8 bases. V shed 0 bases and J 2 bases; nucleotides not matched to a gene: 7. The CDR3 spans 18 residues. CDR1 and CDR2 from the germline V gene are SGHRS and YFSETQ. The CDR3 nucleotides are TGCGCCAGCAGCTTGGGGCCGACAGGGGAAGCTGGGGCCAACGTCCTGACTTTC. It encodes CASSLGPTGEAGANVLTF.

This chain uses TRBV5-6 with TRBJ2-2; D is perhaps TRBD2 (6 bases). The CDR3 has 17 amino acids. Looked up from germline, CDR1 is SGHDT and CDR2 is YYEEEE. Deletions cut 2 bases from V and 0 bases from J, with 14 bases between. CDR3 residues: CASSFGTGTSNTGELFF. Here the CDR3 DNA reads TGTGCCAGCAGCTTTGGCACCGGGACTTCGAACACCGGGGAGCTGTTTTTT. The full variable domain, rest sourced from reference TRBV5-6 and TRBJ2-2, is DAGVTQSPTHLIKTRGQQVTLRCSPKSGHDTVSWYQQALGQGPQFIFQYYEEEERQRGNFPDRFSGHQFPNYSSELNVNALLLGDSALYLCASSFGTGTSNTGELFFGEGSRLTVL.

The rearrangement uses TRBV29-1 and TRBJ2-7; possible D gene TRBD1, 5 bases. Germline V gene sequence: CDR1 SQVTM, CDR2 ANQGSEA. This CDR3 has 12 residues. The V gene lost 2 bases and the J gene lost 3 bases, with 8 bases spanning the gap. The CDR3 DNA reads TGCAGCGTTGAAAACCAGGGCTACGAGCAGTACTTC. Translation gives CSVENQGYEQYF.

The chain recombines TRBV5-4 with TRBJ2-7; 12 bases fit TRBD1. The germline CDR1 and CDR2 sequences are SGHNT and YYREEE (reference sequence). The V gene end was trimmed by 3 bases and the J gene end by 0 bases; junction bases not matched to a gene: 7. The CDR3 consists of 17 residues. The CDR3 region has the DNA TGTGCCAGCAGCTACGGGACAGGGGGCCCGCGCTCCTACGAGCAGTACTTC. Protein: CASSYGTGGPRSYEQYF.

The sample holds one count of this clone. The gene calls are TRBV20-1 and TRBJ1-3; D unclear. Germline V gene lookup returns CDR1 DFQATT and CDR2 SNEGSKA (reference sequence). Trimming took off 3 bases at V and 4 bases at J, with 13 bases between the two ends. CDR3 length equals 14 residues. CDR3 bases: TGCAGTGCTAGTCTCACCAAGACAGGAAACACCATATATTTT. Its translation: CSASLTKTGNTIYF.

The rearrangement joins TRBV5-1 to TRBJ1-3; D is uncertain. Per germline, CDR1 SGHRS and CDR2 YFSETQ. This CDR3 has 14 amino acids. Trimming stripped 0 bases from V and 16 bases from J, with 20 bases between. The CDR3 nucleotides are TGCGCCAGCAGCTTGGATGGCAGCGGATCCTTATCTTATTTT. Residues: CASSLDGSGSLSYF.

This rearrangement joins TRBV6-2 or TRBV6-3 to TRBJ2-3; the match to TRBD2 covers 13 bases. This CDR3 contains 17 residues. Germline V lookup: CDR1 MNHEY, CDR2 SVGEGT. Trimming removed 0 bases from V and 4 bases from J; junction bases left unmatched: 4. In DNA form, the CDR3 reads TGTGCCAGCAGTTACTCCGGGACTAGCGGGGATCCAGATACGCAGTATTTT. The encoded protein is CASSYSGTSGDPDTQYF.

V usage is TRBV6-2 or TRBV6-3 and J usage is TRBJ2-2; 8 bases are a match to TRBD2. This CDR3 contains 17 residues. With V trimmed by 2 bases and J by 0 bases, 5 bases remained unmatched. Germline V lookup: CDR1 MNHEY, CDR2 SVGEGT. The CDR3 DNA reads TGTGCCAGCAGTTACGGGATAGCGGGAACGAACACCGGGGAGCTGTTTTTT. Protein: CASSYGIAGTNTGELFF.

V and J are TRBV6-5 and TRBJ2-7, with TRBD2 identical over 12 bases. Germline V gene sequence: CDR1 MNHEY, CDR2 SVGAGI. The CDR3 length is 15 residues. The junction had 3 bases not matched to a gene; V was cut back by 4 bases and J by 2 bases. CDR3: CASSSLAGGPYEQYF. The CDR3 DNA is TGTGCCAGCAGTTCACTAGCGGGAGGACCCTACGAGCAGTACTTC.

This chain connects TRBV30 to TRBJ1-1; D perhaps matches TRBD1 (5 bases). The CDR3 spans 14 residues. V lost 1 base to trimming and J lost 4 bases, with 13 bases between them. The germline V gene has CDR1 GTSNPN and CDR2 SVGIG (reference sequence). CDR3 coding DNA: TGTGCCTGGAGTGATGCCAGGGTTGGCACTGAAGCTTTCTTT. It specifies CAWSDARVGTEAFF. The full variable domain, its missing parts supplied by reference TRBV30 and TRBJ1-1, is SQTIHQWPATLVQPVGSPLSLECTVEGTSNPNLYWYRQAAGRGLQLLFYSVGIGQISSEVPQNLSASRPQDRQFILSSKKLLLSDSGFYLCAWSDARVGTEAFFGQGTRLTVV.

The V and J genes are TRBV11-2 and TRBJ2-1, with 9 bases lining up with TRBD2. The J segment lost 2 bases and the V segment lost 7 bases, leaving 6 bases of the junction unmatched. This CDR3 comprises 15 residues. CDR1 is SGHAT, CDR2 FQNNGV, per germline. This CDR3 reads CASTLTSGPYNEQFF. CDR3 in DNA: TGTGCCAGCACCCTGACTAGCGGCCCCTACAATGAGCAGTTCTTC.

This chain joins TRBV18 and TRBJ1-4, with 10 bases aligning to TRBD1. V dropped 0 bases and J dropped 8; count of bases not matched to a gene: 3. Germline CDR1 KGHSH, CDR2 LQKENI. This CDR3 is built from 15 residues. The CDR3 bases are TGTGCCAGCTCACCACCGACAGGGGGCGGGGAAAAACTGTTTTTT. This codes for CASSPPTGGGEKLFF.

The gene calls are TRBV30 and TRBJ1-1; the match to TRBD1 covers 7 bases. The CDR3 runs 12 residues. Looked up from germline, CDR1 is GTSNPN and CDR2 is SVGIG (reference sequence). With 5 bases clipped from V and 0 bases from J, the junction kept 0 bases outside the gene matches. The chain's CDR3 is CAWDRVNTEAFF. The CDR3 DNA reads TGTGCCTGGGACAGGGTGAACACTGAAGCTTTCTTT.

The rearrangement joins TRBV5-1 to TRBJ1-1, with D possibly TRBD1 on 5 matching bases. Germline values: CDR1 SGHRS, CDR2 YFSETQ. The CDR3 is 14 amino acids. Trimming stripped 2 bases from V and 2 bases from J, with 10 bases between. DNA of the CDR3: TGCGCCAGCAGCTTTACCCAGGGAAACACTGAAGCTTTCTTT. Residues: CASSFTQGNTEAFF.